This passage covers 23 T cell receptor beta chains from one sample sequenced in a study of control samples from healthy donors and cancer patients. Produced via immunoSEQ multiplex PCR; TCRdb's table is partial and in-frame only. The sample carries roughly 370,000 clones, 80% to 95% recorded once. The sample was PBMCs. Every receptor here comes from a man aged 35-49 years with head and neck cancer.

V usage is TRBV18 and J usage is TRBJ1-5; 7 bases align to TRBD1. J was trimmed by 7 bases and V by 2 bases; bases with no gene match: 8. CDR3 size: 15 residues. CDR1 KGHSH and CDR2 LQKENI come from the germline V gene. The CDR3: CASSPDQTGAQPQHF. CDR3 sequence (DNA): TGTGCCAGCTCACCAGATCAAACAGGGGCCCAGCCCCAGCATTTT. Complete variable domain (other parts from reference TRBV18 and TRBJ1-5): NAGVMQNPRHLVRRRGQEARLRCSPMKGHSHVYWYRQLPEEGLKFMVYLQKENIIDESGMPKERFSAEFPKEGPSILRIQQVVRGDSAAYFCASSPDQTGAQPQHFGDGTRLSIL.

This chain connects TRBV5-4 to TRBJ2-3, with 14 positions matching TRBD2. The V segment lost 2 bases and the J segment 5 bases; nucleotides outside the gene matches: 10. Germline CDR1 SGHNT, CDR2 YYREEE (reference sequence). The CDR3 totals 18 residues. CDR3 residues: CASSFGTSGGHREDTQYF. CDR3 nucleotide sequence: TGTGCCAGCAGCTTCGGGACTAGCGGGGGCCACAGGGAAGATACGCAGTATTTT. Drawing the rest from reference TRBV5-4 and TRBJ2-3, the complete variable domain is ETGVTQSPTHLIKTRGQQVTLRCSSQSGHNTVSWYQQALGQGPQFIFQYYREEENGRGNFPPRFSGLQFPNYSSELNVNALELDDSALYLCASSFGTSGGHREDTQYFGPGTRLTVL.

The V and J genes are TRBV30 and TRBJ2-5; TRBD2 agrees at 9 bases. V shed 3 bases and J 5 bases; nucleotides not matched to a gene: 7. The length of the CDR3 is 14 residues. Germline CDR1 is GTSNPN and CDR2 is SVGIG (reference sequence). The CDR3 region has the DNA TGTGCCTGGAGCGCCAGGGCGGGGGGGGAGACCCAGTACTTC. Amino acid sequence: CAWSARAGGETQYF.

This clone was recorded only once. V is TRBV7-9 and J is TRBJ1-1; D is undetermined. CDR3 length: 13 residues. V was cut by 4 bases and J by 0 bases, with 6 bases left in between. Germline V lookup: CDR1 SEHNR, CDR2 FQNEAQ (reference sequence). In DNA form, the CDR3 reads TGTGCCAGCAGCTCCCTAATGAACACTGAAGCTTTCTTT. Translated, it gives CASSSLMNTEAFF.

This CDR3 is CASSLPKAGEADTQYF. CDR3 nucleotides: TGCGCCAGCAGCTTGCCTAAAGCGGGAGAGGCAGATACGCAGTATTTT. The chain has TRBV5-1 and TRBJ2-3, with TRBD2 identical over 8 bases. CDR1 and CDR2 from the germline V gene are SGHRS and YFSETQ. The CDR3 consists of 16 residues. Trimming at V came to 1 base and at J to 4 bases, leaving 8 bases not matched to a gene. Full variable domain (remainder filled in from reference TRBV5-1 and TRBJ2-3): KAGVTQTPRYLIKTRGQQVTLSCSPISGHRSVSWYQQTPGQGLQFLFEYFSETQRNKGNFPGRFSGRQFSNSRSEMNVSTLELGDSALYLCASSLPKAGEADTQYFGPGTRLTVL.

The chain has TRBV6-4 and TRBJ1-1, with D possibly matching TRBD1 (6 bases). This CDR3 contains 13 residues. Trimming removed 6 bases at V and 1 base at J, with 9 bases between. Per the germline V gene, CDR1 is MRHNA and CDR2 is SNTAGT. CDR3 region: CASRAQGNTEAFF. In nucleotides, the CDR3 is TGTGCCAGCAGAGCACAGGGGAACACTGAAGCTTTCTTT.

The chain joins TRBV18 to TRBJ2-4, with D perhaps TRBD1 (5 bases). Trimming pared 0 bases from V and 8 bases from J, leaving 8 bases between. This CDR3 has 13 residues. CDR1 is KGHSH, CDR2 LQKENI, per germline. CDR3 amino acids: CASSPPGRDIQYF. The DNA of the CDR3 is TGTGCCAGCTCACCACCGGGCAGGGACATTCAGTACTTC.

The rearrangement joins TRBV28 to TRBJ1-1; D gene unclear. The germline CDR1 and CDR2 sequences are MDHEN and SYDVKM. The V end lost 7 bases, the J end lost 1 base, and 7 bases lay between the germline ends. There are 12 residues in the CDR3. As DNA, the CDR3 is TGTGCCAGCAAGGTCCCGAACACTGAAGCTTTCTTT. This gives the protein CASKVPNTEAFF.

The chain couples TRBV6-5 to TRBJ1-2; 9 positions match TRBD1. J gave up 0 bases and V 2 bases, and 1 base lay outside the gene matches. The V gene's germline CDR1 is MNHEY and CDR2 SVGAGI. This CDR3 comprises 15 residues. In DNA form, the CDR3 reads TGTGCCAGCAGTTACGGACAGGGGACTAACTATGGCTACACCTTC. Translating it yields CASSYGQGTNYGYTF.

The chain joins TRBV5-5 to TRBJ1-1; D gene unclear. The CDR3 has 15 amino acids. Germline V CDR1 and CDR2: SGHKS, YYEKEE (reference sequence). V dropped 0 bases and J dropped 1 base, with 10 bases sitting between them. DNA for the CDR3: TGTGCCAGCAGCTTGGTCTGGAGTCCGAACACTGAAGCTTTCTTT. Encoded protein: CASSLVWSPNTEAFF.

This rearrangement joins TRBV28 to TRBJ2-2; D is unclear. Germline lookup yields CDR1 MDHEN and CDR2 SYDVKM. V lost 6 bases and J 3 bases, leaving 14 bases between the germline ends. CDR3 length equals 15 residues. CDR3 nucleotides: TGTGCCAGCAGCCCACCGGACCGGTACACCGGGGAGCTGTTTTTT. This encodes CASSPPDRYTGELFF.

A single count supports this clone. V and J are TRBV2 and TRBJ2-7; possibly TRBD1 or TRBD2 for D (5 bases each). In germline, CDR1 is SNHLY, CDR2 FYNNEI. V shed 9 bases and J shed 1 base, with 16 bases lying between them. The length of the CDR3 is 14 residues. CDR3 residues: CASRQRDVSYEQYF. CDR3 DNA: TGTGCCAGTCGACAAAGGGACGTTTCCTACGAGCAGTACTTC.

The genes are TRBV19 and TRBJ2-2; D possibly corresponds to TRBD1 (5 bases). V was clipped by 7 bases and J by 5 bases, with 11 bases between them. The CDR3 totals 13 residues. Germline V gene lookup returns CDR1 LNHDA and CDR2 SQIVND (reference sequence). The CDR3 DNA reads TGTGCCAGTAAGAGACAGATGACCGGGGAGCTGTTTTTT. Protein sequence: CASKRQMTGELFF.

The chain links TRBV7-9 to TRBJ2-3, with D perhaps matching TRBD2 (6 bases). Germline CDR1 SEHNR, CDR2 FQNEAQ (reference sequence). V shed 5 bases and J shed 4 bases, with 16 bases lying between them. CDR3 length: 15 residues. Written as DNA, the CDR3 is TGTGCCAGCAGCCCAAGGAGGGGAGCCCCAGATACGCAGTATTTT. Residues: CASSPRRGAPDTQYF.

The V call is TRBV5-1, the J call TRBJ2-7; unclear D gene. V gave up 0 bases and J gave up 6 bases, with 13 bases separating them. The CDR3 runs to 14 residues. Germline V gene lookup returns CDR1 SGHRS and CDR2 YFSETQ. Here the CDR3 DNA reads TGCGCCAGCAGCTTGGTGGGGTTTAATGGCGAGCAGTACTTC. Amino acid sequence: CASSLVGFNGEQYF.

This chain links TRBV30 with TRBJ1-1; no definite D call. V lost 2 bases and J 0 bases, leaving 7 bases between the germline ends. In germline, CDR1 is GTSNPN, CDR2 SVGIG (reference sequence). This CDR3 is 13 amino acids long. DNA of the CDR3: TGTGCCTGGAGTAATATTATGAACACTGAAGCTTTCTTT. It encodes CAWSNIMNTEAFF.

V is TRBV19 and J is TRBJ2-7; 13 bases are shared with TRBD2. Trimming cost V 5 bases and J 4 bases; bases outside gene matches: 8. Germline CDR1 and CDR2: LNHDA and SQIVND (reference sequence). CDR3 length: 16 residues. The CDR3 spells CASSERGTSGMYEQYF. The CDR3 region has the DNA TGTGCCAGTAGTGAAAGGGGGACTAGCGGGATGTACGAGCAGTACTTC.

The chain recombines TRBV9 with TRBJ2-3; TRBD1 might be the D (5 bases). The CDR3 is made up of 14 amino acids. CDR1 and CDR2 from the germline V gene are SGDLS and YYNGEE. V lost 0 bases, J lost 7 bases, and 12 bases lay in between. As DNA, the CDR3 is TGTGCCAGCAGCGTAGCTCAGGGCCAGTATACGCAGTATTTT. This translates into CASSVAQGQYTQYF. The complete variable domain, with remaining parts taken from reference TRBV9 and TRBJ2-3, reads DSGVTQTPKHLITATGQRVTLRCSPRSGDLSVYWYQQSLDQGLQFLIQYYNGEERAKGNILERFSAQQFPDLHSELNLSSLELGDSALYFCASSVAQGQYTQYFGPGTRLTVL.

The chain employs TRBV18 and TRBJ1-5; the D is unclear. Deletions cut 3 bases from V and 7 bases from J, with 22 bases between. From germline, CDR1 is KGHSH and CDR2 LQKENI. This CDR3 is 17 amino acids long. The DNA for the CDR3 is TGTGCCAGCTCACCCGATCTCGGGCGGGTATCCCCCCAGCCCCAGCATTTT. Translation gives CASSPDLGRVSPQPQHF.

This clone was recorded a few times. V usage is TRBV29-1 and J usage is TRBJ1-2; D gene unclear. Germline loops: CDR1 SQVTM, CDR2 ANQGSEA. V was pared by 6 bases and J by 6 bases, with 17 bases between. The CDR3 is 13 amino acids. The CDR3 spells CSVAGPITDGYTF. CDR3 bases: TGCAGCGTGGCCGGACCCATTACGGATGGCTACACCTTC.

In the case of this clone: Different DNA sequences within this sample yield the same CDR3. The J gene is TRBJ1-4, the V gene TRBV24-1; D is undetermined. Germline assignment: CDR1 KGHDR and CDR2 SFDVKD. Trimming took off 4 bases at V and 0 bases at J, with 8 bases between the two ends. CDR3 size: 15 residues. CDR3 sequence: CATSDSDATNEKLFF. The DNA of the CDR3 is TGTGCCACCAGTGACTCAGATGCAACTAATGAAAAACTGTTTTTT.

As DNA, the CDR3 is TGCAGTGCTAGATGGGGCTATGGCTACACCTTC. Translated, it gives CSARWGYGYTF. The chain carries TRBV20-1 and TRBJ1-2; D is unclear. CDR3 length: 11 residues. V lost 2 bases and J 4 bases, leaving 5 bases between the germline ends. The germline V gene has CDR1 DFQATT and CDR2 SNEGSKA (reference sequence).

The chain carries TRBV7-3 and TRBJ2-5; no definite D call. Trimming shortened V by 1 base and J by 2 bases, and 8 bases separated the two germline ends. The CDR3 loop spans 14 amino acids. The germline V gene encodes CDR1 SGHTA and CDR2 FQGTGA. In nucleotides, the CDR3 is TGTGCCAGCAGCTTAAATGGGCTTCAAGAGACCCAGTACTTC. The encoded protein is CASSLNGLQETQYF.